This T cell receptor beta chain was captured by sequencing in a study of blood T cell repertoires in COVID-19. Background on the study: Spain, Italy and the United States supplied samples that represented acute and convalescent COVID-19.

This CDR3 region has 13 residues. The V and J ends lost 3 bases and 0 bases respectively, with 4 bases between them. CDR1 is SGHDT and CDR2 is YYEEEE in the germline V gene. As handled by the study authors: Estimation of nucleated cell counts was performed using reference gene primer amplification. Only in-frame clones appear in the TCRdb table, and some are missing; sequencing was by immunoSEQ multiplex PCR. V and J calls and clone size follow that table, whereas D and trimming were derived from the DNA. This sample has roughly 28,000 clones, with 85% to 90% found just once. The receptor was isolated from a man between 65 and 85 years old with active COVID-19. The genes are TRBV5-6 and TRBJ1-3; D not resolved. Input material: peripheral blood. CDR3: CASSSLSGNTIYF. DNA of the CDR3: TGTGCCAGCAGCTCCCTCTCTGGAAACACCATATATTTT.